One sample yielded the 4 T cell receptor beta chains listed below, sequenced in a study of metastatic and nonmetastatic thyroid tumors. No patient had received any treatment before thyroid surgery. Using MiXCR, TCRdb re-called clones from the PCR reads. The data contain about 7,600 clones, 20% to 30% of them seen just once; the ten biggest clones take up about 19%. Material: adjacent normal tissue. These receptors all come from a female donor with papillary thyroid cancer or a benign thyroid nodule (not recorded which). Some clones in this sample may be carry-over from other donors' samples.

This sequence joins TRBV12-3 or TRBV12-4 and TRBJ2-7; D possibly corresponds to TRBD2 (6 bases). This CDR3 comprises 11 residues. The V end was cut by 6 bases, the J end by 4 bases, with 7 bases between. CDR3 residues: CASRGGYEQYF. For the CDR3, the DNA is TGTGCCAGCAGAGGAGGGTACGAGCAGTACTTC.

The rearrangement links TRBV6-5 to TRBJ1-2; D not certain. V was cut by 5 bases and J by 5 bases, with 21 bases left in between. The V gene's germline CDR1 is MNHEY and CDR2 SVGAGI. This CDR3 region has 16 residues. Here the CDR3 reads CASSNHQMAGNYGYTF. CDR3 coding DNA: TGTGCCAGCAGTAACCACCAAATGGCAGGAAATTATGGCTACACCTTC.

The CDR3 region has the DNA TGCGCCAGCAGCCGTGGACAGGACTTTAACTATGGCTACACCTTC. Residues: CASSRGQDFNYGYTF. The V and J genes are TRBV4-1 and TRBJ1-2, with 7 bases lining up with TRBD1. CDR3 size: 15 residues. The V and J ends lost 4 bases and 1 base, in that order; junction bases with no gene match: 6. CDR1 is MGHRA and CDR2 is YSYEKL in the germline V gene.

This sequence joins TRBV19 and TRBJ1-1; D unresolved. Deletions cut 6 bases from V and 4 bases from J, with 15 bases between. The germline CDR1 and CDR2 sequences are LNHDA and SQIVND (reference sequence). This CDR3 comprises 14 residues. CDR3 amino acids: CASRSLVYTTEAFF. Written as DNA, the CDR3 is TGTGCCAGTAGGTCGTTGGTCTACACCACTGAAGCTTTCTTT.